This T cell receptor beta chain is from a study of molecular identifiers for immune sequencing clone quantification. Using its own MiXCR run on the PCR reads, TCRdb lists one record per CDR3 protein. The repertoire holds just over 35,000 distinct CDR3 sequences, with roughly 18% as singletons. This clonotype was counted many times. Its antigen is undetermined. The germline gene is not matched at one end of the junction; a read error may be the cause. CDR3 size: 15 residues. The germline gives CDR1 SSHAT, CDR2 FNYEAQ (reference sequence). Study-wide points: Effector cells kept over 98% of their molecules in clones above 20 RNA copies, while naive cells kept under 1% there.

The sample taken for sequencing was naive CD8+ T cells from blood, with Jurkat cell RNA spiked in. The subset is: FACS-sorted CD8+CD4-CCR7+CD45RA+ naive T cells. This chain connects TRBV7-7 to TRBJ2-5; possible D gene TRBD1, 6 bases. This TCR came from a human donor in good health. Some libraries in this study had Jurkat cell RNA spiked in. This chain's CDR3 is CASSFSRGERETQYF. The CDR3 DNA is TGTGCTAGCAGCTTTTCCAGGGGCGAGCGGGAGACCCAGTACTTC.